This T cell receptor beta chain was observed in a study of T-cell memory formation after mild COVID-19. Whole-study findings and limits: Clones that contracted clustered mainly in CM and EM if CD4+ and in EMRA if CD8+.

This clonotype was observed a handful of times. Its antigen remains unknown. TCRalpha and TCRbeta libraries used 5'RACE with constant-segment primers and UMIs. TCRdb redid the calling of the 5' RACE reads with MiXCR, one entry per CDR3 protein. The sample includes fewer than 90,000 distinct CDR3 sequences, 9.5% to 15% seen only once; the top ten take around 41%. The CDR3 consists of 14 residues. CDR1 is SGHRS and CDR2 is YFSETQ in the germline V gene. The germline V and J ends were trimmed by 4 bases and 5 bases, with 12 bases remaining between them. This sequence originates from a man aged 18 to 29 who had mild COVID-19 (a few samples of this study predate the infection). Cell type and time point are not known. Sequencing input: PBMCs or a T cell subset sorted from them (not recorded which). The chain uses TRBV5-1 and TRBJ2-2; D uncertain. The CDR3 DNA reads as TGCGCCAGCAGCATCCCCCAGAGAACCGGGGAGCTGTTTTTT. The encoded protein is CASSIPQRTGELFF.